What follows describes a single T cell receptor beta chain. The antigen remains undetermined. A junction end diverges from the germline sequence, so it may reflect a read error. The PCR contained 60 Vbeta and 13 Jbeta primers. Only in-frame clones appear in the TCRdb table, and some are missing; sequencing was by immunoSEQ multiplex PCR. The top ten clones hold 10% of a sample with 100,000 or so clones, around 76% of them seen once. The data were obtained in a study of cytomegalovirus exposure and HLA in healthy donors. Study context: Among about 179 million T cells, an earlier analysis found 117 million unique TCR beta sequences. Genotyping showed approximately 81% of 300 to 450 donors falling in the Caucasian-associated ancestry cluster. Study-level points and caveats: In vitro testing confirmed a few CMV-associated chains as specific for CMV antigens.

The CDR3 is 17 residues long. The germline V gene has CDR1 SEHNR and CDR2 FQNEAQ (reference sequence). The chain recombines TRBV7-9 with TRBJ2-7; tentative D call: TRBD2 (6 bases). The sample was PBMCs. The clonotype was recovered from a man aged 30 to 45 in good health and CMV-seropositive. The CDR3 spells CSSSLAPGTYDSYEQYF. The CDR3 nucleotides are TGTTCCAGCAGCTTAGCCCCTGGGACTTACGACTCCTACGAGCAGTACTTC.